A single sample gave rise to the 3 T cell receptor beta chains below, sequenced in a study of blood T cell repertoires in COVID-19. Sequencing used immunoSEQ multiplex PCR; TCRdb keeps in-frame clones, though not all of them. This table holds more than 300,000 clones, roughly 90% found once. The sequenced sample was PBMCs or T cells enriched from blood (not recorded which). The receptors here all came from a woman aged 30 to 39 who had recovered from COVID-19.

This clone was recorded only once. This chain joins TRBV2 and TRBJ2-7; the D gene is possibly TRBD1 (7 bases). This CDR3 has 15 residues. The germline gives CDR1 SNHLY, CDR2 FYNNEI. Trimming removed 6 bases from V and 2 bases from J, with 17 bases in between. Here the CDR3 DNA reads TGTGCCAGCAGGGCGGGACAGCACACCACCTACGAGCAGTACTTC. It encodes CASRAGQHTTYEQYF.

The chain couples TRBV28 to TRBJ2-7, with unresolved D. The V and J ends lost 8 bases and 0 bases respectively, with 8 bases between them. The CDR3 spans 12 residues. CDR1 and CDR2 (germline): MDHEN, SYDVKM. The DNA for the CDR3 is TGTGCCAGCGCGCGGTACTCCTACGAGCAGTACTTC. Its translation is CASARYSYEQYF.

The rearrangement links TRBV10-3 to TRBJ1-5; 8 nucleotides match TRBD1. The ends lost 3 bases at V and 2 bases at J; junction bases unmatched: 6. In germline, CDR1 is ENHRY, CDR2 SYGVKD. The CDR3 is 16 residues long. The CDR3 region is CAISDRGLVGNQPQHF. DNA of the CDR3: TGTGCCATCAGTGACAGGGGGCTCGTGGGCAATCAGCCCCAGCATTTT.